Presented here are 30 T cell receptor beta chains from one specimen sequenced in a study of blood T cell repertoires in COVID-19. The method was immunoSEQ multiplex PCR; TCRdb's version includes in-frame clones alone and lacks a portion of them. The table records under 300,000 clones, 85% to 90% of them present only once. Sequencing was performed on peripheral blood. The receptors were gathered from a middle-aged woman who had recovered from COVID-19.

This chain links TRBV7-9 with TRBJ2-3; D is unclear. Germline-derived CDR1 and CDR2 are SEHNR and FQNEAQ (reference sequence). V lost 3 bases to trimming and J lost 2 bases, with 9 bases between them. This CDR3 spans 14 amino acids. CDR3 nucleotides: TGTGCCAGCAGCTTTCCAGGCCTCACAGATACGCAGTATTTT. As protein: CASSFPGLTDTQYF. Drawing the rest from reference TRBV7-9 and TRBJ2-3, the complete variable domain is DTGVSQNPRHKITKRGQNVTFRCDPISEHNRLYWYRQTLGQGPEFLTYFQNEAQLEKSRLLSDRFSAERPKGSFSTLEIQRTEQGDSAMYLCASSFPGLTDTQYFGPGTRLTVL.

V gene TRBV2 combines with J gene TRBJ2-7; 7 positions match TRBD2. The CDR3 is 15 amino acids. The J segment lost 0 bases and the V segment lost 3 bases, leaving 5 bases of the junction unmatched. Germline CDR1 reads SNHLY; CDR2 reads FYNNEI. Here the CDR3 reads CASSDDASGSYEQYF. CDR3 nucleotides: TGTGCCAGCAGTGACGACGCTAGCGGCTCCTACGAGCAGTACTTC.

V is TRBV9 and J is TRBJ1-3; D is possibly TRBD1 (5 bases). Germline-derived CDR1 and CDR2 are SGDLS and YYNGEE. V was clipped by 7 bases and J by 0 bases, with 17 bases between them. The CDR3 is made up of 16 amino acids. The CDR3 loop is CASAPSGGISGNTIYF. In nucleotides, the CDR3 is TGTGCCAGCGCCCCGTCGGGGGGTATCTCTGGAAACACCATATATTTT.

The gene calls are TRBV3-1 (or the pseudogene TRBV3-2) and TRBJ1-6; 9 bases agree with TRBD1. The CDR3 has 14 residues. The V segment lost 1 base and the J segment 10 bases; nucleotides outside the gene matches: 2. Germline V gene lookup returns CDR1 LGHDT and CDR2 YNNKEL (reference sequence). Here the CDR3 reads CASSQGTGESPLHF. CDR3 sequence (DNA): TGTGCCAGCAGCCAAGGGACAGGGGAGTCACCCCTCCACTTT.

The gene calls are TRBV9 and TRBJ1-1, with a weak D call TRBD1 (5 bases). CDR1 SGDLS and CDR2 YYNGEE come from the germline V gene. V lost 0 bases to trimming and J lost 4 bases, with 13 bases between them. The CDR3 contains 15 residues. CDR3 protein: CASSVDSSGGTEAFF. DNA of the CDR3: TGTGCCAGCAGCGTAGACTCATCCGGGGGCACTGAAGCTTTCTTT.

The gene calls are TRBV4-1 and TRBJ2-3; D is perhaps TRBD2 (7 bases). The CDR3 loop spans 17 amino acids. CDR1 is MGHRA and CDR2 is YSYEKL in the germline V gene. V was clipped by 0 bases and J by 5 bases, with 18 bases between them. The CDR3 protein is CASSQERFAGARDTQYF. CDR3 sequence (DNA): TGCGCCAGCAGCCAAGAGAGATTTGCGGGGGCCAGAGATACGCAGTATTTT.

The CDR3 reads CASSDPPYNEQFF. The CDR3 bases are TGCGCCAGCAGTGACCCTCCTTACAATGAGCAGTTCTTC. The chain combines TRBV10-1 with TRBJ2-1, with D unresolved. Trimming took 3 bases from V and 4 from J, leaving 7 bases between them. The CDR3 is 13 residues long. Germline lookup yields CDR1 WNHNN and CDR2 SYGVQD (reference sequence).

A single count supports this clone. This chain links TRBV5-6 with TRBJ1-2; D is undetermined. Germline V gene lookup returns CDR1 SGHDT and CDR2 YYEEEE. CDR3 length equals 15 residues. The germline V and J ends were trimmed by 3 bases and 3 bases, with 15 bases remaining between them. The CDR3 DNA reads as TGTGCCAGCAGCTCCCTCTTCGAGGAGTACTATGGCTACACCTTC. Protein sequence: CASSSLFEEYYGYTF.

Only one count was recorded for this clone. V and J are TRBV9 and TRBJ1-1; TRBD1 agrees at 10 bases. Germline V gives CDR1 SGDLS, CDR2 YYNGEE. CDR3 length: 12 residues. The ends lost 3 bases at V and 11 bases at J; junction bases unmatched: 4. The DNA for the CDR3 is TGTGCCAGCAGCGGGACAGGGGGGAATGCTTTCTTT. It yields the protein CASSGTGGNAFF.

The chain employs TRBV9 and TRBJ2-3; a possible D gene is TRBD2 (5 bases). Germline CDR1 and CDR2: SGDLS and YYNGEE. The V and J ends lost 0 bases and 3 bases respectively, with 8 bases between them. CDR3 length: 14 residues. In nucleotides, the CDR3 is TGTGCCAGCAGCGTAGCAGCGGAGACAGATACGCAGTATTTT. Translating it yields CASSVAAETDTQYF.

The gene calls are TRBV5-4 and TRBJ2-7; a possible D gene is TRBD1 (6 bases). Germline V lookup: CDR1 SGHNT, CDR2 YYREEE (reference sequence). V was clipped by 4 bases and J by 2 bases, with 16 bases between them. The CDR3 has 15 residues. This chain's CDR3 is CASSPRLRDTYEQYF. In nucleotides, the CDR3 is TGTGCCAGCAGCCCCCGCCTGAGGGACACCTACGAGCAGTACTTC.

The chain recombines TRBV10-3 with TRBJ1-1; possibly TRBD1 for D (5 bases). The germline V gene encodes CDR1 ENHRY and CDR2 SYGVKD. The CDR3 loop spans 16 amino acids. Trimming removed 0 bases from V and 5 bases from J, with 16 bases in between. In DNA, the CDR3 is TGTGCCATCAGTGAGTCTCAGGACACCTATGCAACTGAAGCTTTCTTT. It translates to CAISESQDTYATEAFF.

The CDR3 loop is CASSQGDPGLAYEQYV. The CDR3 DNA is TGCGCCAGCAGCCAGGGCGACCCGGGACTAGCTTATGAGCAGTACGTC. The chain combines TRBV4-3 with TRBJ2-7, with 9 bases that match TRBD2. Trimming at V came to 3 bases and at J to 7 bases, leaving 13 bases not matched to a gene. The CDR3 spans 16 residues. Germline CDR1 and CDR2: LGHNA and YSLEER.

This chain connects TRBV7-9 to TRBJ2-1; tentatively, D is TRBD1 (5 bases). The V gene's germline CDR1 is SEHNR and CDR2 FQNEAQ (reference sequence). The CDR3 length is 15 residues. V lost 4 bases, J lost 2 bases, and 12 bases lay in between. The CDR3 nucleotides read TGTGCCAGCAGCTCAACAGGCAGGCCCTACAATGAGCAGTTCTTC. Its protein is CASSSTGRPYNEQFF.

V is TRBV11-3 and J is TRBJ2-7; perhaps TRBD1 as D (5 bases). CDR1 is SGHNT, CDR2 YENEEA, per germline. Trimming pared 0 bases from V and 5 bases from J, leaving 8 bases between. The CDR3 is 13 residues long. The CDR3 sequence: CASSLDLGDEQYF. CDR3 in DNA: TGTGCCAGCAGCTTAGATTTAGGGGACGAGCAGTACTTC.

The chain recombines TRBV18 with TRBJ2-7; weak D call: TRBD1 (6 bases). V lost 4 bases, J lost 5 bases, and 6 bases lay in between. The CDR3 runs 11 residues. CDR1 is KGHSH and CDR2 is LQKENI in the germline V gene. CDR3 sequence: CASSRDNEQYF. The CDR3 bases are TGTGCCAGCTCACGGGACAACGAGCAGTACTTC.

This chain uses TRBV5-1 with TRBJ1-1; the D gene is possibly TRBD1 (5 bases). Trimming shortened V by 3 bases and J by 6 bases, and 18 bases separated the two germline ends. From germline, CDR1 is SGHRS and CDR2 YFSETQ. The CDR3 consists of 15 residues. CDR3 bases: TGCGCCAGCAGCTCGATTGGGGGGGAAGGCGCTGAAGCTTTCTTT. Its protein is CASSSIGGEGAEAFF.

The chain employs TRBV20-1 and TRBJ1-1, with unresolved D. The CDR3 consists of 10 residues. V lost 3 bases, J lost 8 bases, and 7 bases lay in between. Germline V CDR1 and CDR2: DFQATT, SNEGSKA (reference sequence). This CDR3 is CSASREEAFF. The CDR3 bases are TGCAGTGCTAGTCGCGAAGAAGCTTTCTTT.

The chain employs TRBV4-1 and TRBJ2-2; D is ambiguous. The CDR3 is 15 amino acids. V was trimmed by 1 base and J by 5 bases, leaving 11 bases between them. CDR1 MGHRA and CDR2 YSYEKL come from the germline V gene. CDR3 coding DNA: TGCGCCAGCAGCCAAGGGATGGGCAGGACCGGGGAGCTGTTTTTT. It yields the protein CASSQGMGRTGELFF.

The chain couples TRBV11-3 to TRBJ2-2, with a weak D call TRBD2 (5 bases). The CDR3 has 15 residues. The V gene's germline CDR1 is SGHNT and CDR2 YENEEA. V was shortened by 5 bases and J by 5 bases, with 15 bases between the two germline ends. The CDR3 coding sequence is TGTGCCAGCAGCCCCAGGACGGGATTGACCGGGGAGCTGTTTTTT. As protein: CASSPRTGLTGELFF.

CDR3 sequence reads: CASSSTYRGLGGELFF. The CDR3 coding sequence is TGTGCCAGCAGCTCCACGTATAGGGGGCTGGGCGGGGAGCTGTTTTTT. The chain has TRBV5-6 and TRBJ2-2, with 7 positions matching TRBD1. Trimming removed 3 bases from V and 7 bases from J; junction bases left unmatched: 12. CDR1 and CDR2 (germline): SGHDT, YYEEEE. The CDR3 is 16 residues long.

V usage is TRBV6-1 and J usage is TRBJ2-2; TRBD2 is a possible D gene (7 bases). Deletions cut 0 bases from V and 4 bases from J, with 15 bases between. Germline V CDR1 and CDR2: MNHNS, SASEGT. CDR3 length: 17 amino acids. CDR3 region: CASSEAPAGAGTGELFF. CDR3 nucleotide sequence: TGTGCCAGCAGTGAAGCGCCCGCGGGGGCAGGCACCGGGGAGCTGTTTTTT.

This sequence joins TRBV12-5 and TRBJ2-5, with 12 bases fitting TRBD2. CDR1 is LGHNT, CDR2 FRNRAP, per germline. V was pared by 6 bases and J by 5 bases, with 10 bases of the junction left unmatched. This CDR3 is built from 16 residues. This CDR3 is CASGPGTSGLGETQYF. DNA of the CDR3: TGTGCTAGTGGCCCCGGGACTAGCGGGTTGGGGGAGACCCAGTACTTC.

The V and J genes are TRBV6-5 and TRBJ2-1; tentative D call: TRBD1 (6 bases). The CDR3 covers 13 residues. CDR1 and CDR2 (germline): MNHEY, SVGAGI. Trimming stripped 8 bases from V and 15 bases from J, with 23 bases between. CDR3 sequence (DNA): TGTGCCAGCTCAGGGGAAGGTAGGGACCACTGGTTCTTC. Protein: CASSGEGRDHWFF.

The V and J genes are TRBV4-1 and TRBJ1-2, with TRBD1 as a possible D gene (6 bases). The CDR3 runs 13 residues. Germline lookup yields CDR1 MGHRA and CDR2 YSYEKL. V was pared by 3 bases and J by 8 bases, with 13 bases between. For the CDR3, the DNA is TGCGCCAGCAGCCATCCGGACAGCTGGGGCTACACCTTC. Translating it yields CASSHPDSWGYTF.

The rearrangement joins TRBV7-9 to TRBJ2-1, with 9 bases that match TRBD2. Germline V lookup: CDR1 SEHNR, CDR2 FQNEAQ (reference sequence). The V gene end was trimmed by 0 bases and the J gene end by 9 bases; junction bases not matched to a gene: 3. This CDR3 spans 14 amino acids. Written as DNA, the CDR3 is TGTGCCAGCAGCTTAGCTAGCGGGAGAGGTGAGCAGTTCTTC. It yields the protein CASSLASGRGEQFF.

To note about this clone: The CDR3 does not end in the conserved phenylalanine or tryptophan, so this is likely a read error. The DNA is left out, because the CDR3 cannot be placed on it with certainty; the CDR3 is given as TCRdb lists it. The V gene is TRBV7-2, the J gene TRBJ2-7; TRBD2 was called by the table and not checked on the DNA. CDR1 is SGHTA and CDR2 is FQGNSA in the germline V gene. 12 amino acids form the CDR3, both terminal residues included. The CDR3 loop reads CASSAPWVYSGT.

The chain is built from TRBV5-1 and TRBJ2-5, with TRBD1 matching 7 bases. The V segment lost 2 bases and the J segment 2 bases; nucleotides outside the gene matches: 6. The CDR3 is 15 amino acids. In germline, CDR1 is SGHRS, CDR2 YFSETQ. The CDR3 DNA is TGCGCCAGCAGCTTCGGACAGGCGGATCAAGAGACCCAGTACTTC. Amino acid sequence: CASSFGQADQETQYF.

The CDR3 DNA sequence: TGTGCCAGCAGGCCAAACAGGGGATGGCGGGTCCGTAATGAAAAACTGTTTTTT. As protein: CASRPNRGWRVRNEKLFF. The rearrangement uses TRBV2 and TRBJ1-4; 7 nucleotides align to TRBD1. This CDR3 is 18 amino acids long. The ends lost 6 bases at V and 4 bases at J; junction bases unmatched: 17. CDR1 SNHLY and CDR2 FYNNEI come from the germline V gene. The full variable domain, completed using reference TRBV2 and TRBJ1-4, is EPEVTQTPSHQVTQMGQEVILRCVPISNHLYFYWYRQILGQKVEFLVSFYNNEISEKSEIFDDQFSVERPDGSNFTLKIRSTKLEDSAMYFCASRPNRGWRVRNEKLFFGSGTQLSVL.

This chain joins TRBV3-1 (or the pseudogene TRBV3-2) and TRBJ1-5; weak D call: TRBD1 (6 bases). The CDR3 spans 17 residues. Per the germline V gene, CDR1 is LGHDT and CDR2 is YNNKEL (reference sequence). Trimming cost V 3 bases and J 3 bases, with 18 bases left between them. DNA of the CDR3: TGTGCCAGCAGCCAGTCCCAGGGAGGGGGGATCAATCAGCCCCAGCATTTT. It yields the protein CASSQSQGGGINQPQHF.